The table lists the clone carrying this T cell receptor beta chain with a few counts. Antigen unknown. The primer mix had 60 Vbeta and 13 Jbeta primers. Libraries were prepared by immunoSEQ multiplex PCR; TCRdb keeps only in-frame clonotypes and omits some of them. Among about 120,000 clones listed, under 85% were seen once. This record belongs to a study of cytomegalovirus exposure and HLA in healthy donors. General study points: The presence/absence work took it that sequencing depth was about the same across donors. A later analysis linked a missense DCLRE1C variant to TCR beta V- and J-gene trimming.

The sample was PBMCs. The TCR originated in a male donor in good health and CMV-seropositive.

The CDR3: CASSYSVELNEQFF. The CDR3 DNA is TGTGCCAGCAGTTACTCTGTAGAACTCAATGAGCAGTTCTTC. The rearrangement links TRBV6-5 to TRBJ2-1; D call uncertain. Germline CDR1 MNHEY, CDR2 SVGAGI. The CDR3 sequence is 14 residues long. V gave up 0 bases and J gave up 6 bases, with 9 bases separating them.